This TCR beta chain derives from a study of T-cell reconstitution after alpha-beta-depleted transplantation in children. Preparation of the TCRbeta library was carried out with unique molecular identifiers. From the PCR reads, TCRdb called clonotypes with MiXCR, one entry per CDR3 protein. The top ten hold around 4.5% of the sample, which has hundreds of thousands of distinct CDR3 sequences, less than 20% seen once. At least ten counts were recorded for this clonotype. Unmatched junction bases numbered 4, after V lost 4 bases and J lost 9 bases. The CDR3 length is 13 residues. Germline loops: CDR1 ENHRY, CDR2 SYGVKD.

The starting material was PBMCs, mostly from graft donor cells, obtained 360 days after TCRalphabeta/CD19-depleted stem cell transplant. The TCR was taken from a male patient younger than 18 who had a stem cell transplant for acute lymphoblastic leukemia, so the T cells may come from the graft donor. The gene calls are TRBV10-3 and TRBJ2-1, with 9 bases aligning to TRBD1. CDR3 region: CAISATGGPEQFF. In DNA, the CDR3 is TGTGCCATCAGTGCAACAGGGGGCCCTGAGCAGTTCTTC.